This TCR beta chain was captured by sequencing in a study of T cell responses to AZD1222 COVID-19 vaccine. General observations from the study: Just a handful of AZD1222 recipients were seropositive at baseline. Vaccine-associated CD4 TCRs ranged over spike, dominating at 160-218 and 743-854. Nearly half of unique spike-specific TCRs reportedly avoided B.1.351 and B.1.1.7 mutated regions.

On this clone: What it binds is not known.

The germline V gene has CDR1 ENHRY and CDR2 SYGVKD. Trimming cost V 2 bases and J 4 bases, with 11 bases left between them. This CDR3 is built from 14 residues. TCRdb keeps only in-frame clones here, not all; method: immunoSEQ multiplex PCR. The sample holds 60,000 to 70,000 clones; approximately 85% are singletons and the top ten take around a fifth. The genes are TRBV10-3 and TRBJ1-1, with D possibly being TRBD1 (5 bases). This material consisted of peripheral blood, taken on day 0 of AZD1222 vaccination. The clonotype comes from an adult in good health. The CDR3 sequence: CAISEVWGGTEAFF. CDR3 nucleotides: TGTGCCATCAGTGAGGTATGGGGGGGCACTGAAGCTTTCTTT.